The present T cell receptor beta chain was sequenced within a study of cytomegalovirus exposure and HLA in healthy donors (dated by TCRdb to about 2017). Concerning the study at large: According to a later analysis, one platform produced both the 110 or so validation repertoires and the 666 repertoires of the first cohort. High-throughput TCR immunosequencing, statistical association of individual TCRs with disease status, and machine learning were combined to predict cytomegalovirus infection status. Along with the approximately 650-subject first cohort, a separate validation cohort of over a hundred different subjects was used. The study aimed to test whether cataloging public T cell receptors could reveal signatures of past pathogen exposure.

The donors were included in the validation cohort of some 120 subjects, a group kept apart from the approximately 690-subject first cohort. A word on this clone: Its antigen is currently not known. Base-call qualities are not available, and no considerably larger clone is one nucleotide away.

Here is what the overall study found, with its caveats: A later analysis had no HLA typing for the validation cohort, so co-occurrence there was scored across all 130 or so repertoires. In vitro tests confirmed that a few of the cytomegalovirus-associated TCR beta chains recognize cytomegalovirus antigens. A total of fewer than 200 TCR beta chains were listed by the study as associated with cytomegalovirus. While some public TCRs were present in many individuals, most TCR sequences turned up only very rarely across donors. The authors suggested that the approach could potentially be extended to other disease states and immunological phenotypes. Subsequent analysis determined that TCRs grouped into clusters in the first cohort also showed a tendency toward co-occurrence across the 130 or so validation repertoires, and 94% of cluster scores exceeded 0. The classifier was reported to diagnose cytomegalovirus status with high specificity and sensitivity in both the original cohort and the validation cohort.

Library generation was performed with the immunoSEQ multiplex PCR assay. As for the authors' bioinformatics: To diagnose cytomegalovirus status from the catalog of TCR beta chain sequences, a statistical classification framework was built. In its TCRdb copy, this immuneACCESS table keeps in-frame sequences only and misses some clones. Where compared with another copy, unresolved V genes explain less than half of these, and the others have no known cause. V and J calls and clone size are as listed in that table; D and trimming were resolved from the DNA. The sample has over 200,000 clones on record, around 90% of them singletons. The ten largest clones represent around 3.1% of the sample. V loses 4 bases, J loses 0 bases, and the germline ends lie 11 bases apart. Spanning cysteine to phenylalanine, the CDR3 consists of 14 amino acids. Only the CDR3 part of the read is kept: 42 bases, read in frame from the first base. CDR1 and CDR2 are drawn from the germline V gene: SGHTS, YDEGEE.

This chain joins TRBV5-8 to TRBJ2-7, and the D gene may be TRBD2, 5 bases matching. This receptor was taken from a young woman in good health and CMV-seronegative. Sample: PBMCs. The CDR3 protein: CASSSVGSSYEQYF. The bases are TGTGCCAGCAGCAGCGTAGGGAGCTCCTACGAGCAGTACTTC.